One and the same sample provided the 32 T cell receptor beta chains below, sequenced in a study of tumor and adjacent non-tumor tissue in lung cancer. Three rounds of nested PCR, following a modified ARM-PCR protocol, produced the TCRbeta library. TCRdb itself ran the multiplex PCR reads through MiXCR, one entry per CDR3 protein. The sample holds around 60,000 distinct CDR3 sequences, over 60% seen once. No cell sorting was done before RNA was extracted from the tissue. The normal lung tissue was taken more than 3 cm from the tumor edge. Sequencing was done on a sample of distant non-tumor lung tissue. These receptor sequences come from a man between 65 and 80 years old with non-small cell lung cancer.

The CDR3 DNA follows: TGTGCCAACAGGGAGATAGCACATACGCAGTATTTT. It translates to CANREIAHTQYF. The chain couples TRBV12-3 or TRBV12-4 to TRBJ2-3; perhaps TRBD1 as D (6 bases). The CDR3 loop spans 12 amino acids. Between the trimmed V and J ends, which lost 10 bases and 7 bases, there was a span of 15 bases.

This clonotype was picked up many times. The genes are TRBV4-1 and TRBJ1-3, with 7 bases lining up with TRBD1. Germline CDR1 MGHRA, CDR2 YSYEKL. V shed 7 bases, J shed 7 bases, and the junction held 4 bases outside the gene matches. The CDR3 has 12 amino acids. The CDR3 reads CASKDRVNTIYF. CDR3 nucleotides: TGCGCCAGCAAAGACAGGGTCAACACCATATATTTT.

V and J are TRBV5-5 and TRBJ2-2, with D tentatively TRBD1 (6 bases). Deletions cut 0 bases from V and 6 bases from J, with 15 bases between. The V gene's germline CDR1 is SGHKS and CDR2 YYEKEE (reference sequence). The CDR3 is 16 amino acids. For the CDR3, the DNA is TGTGCCAGCAGCTTGGACTTCCAGGGGCTTTCCGGGGAGCTGTTTTTT. Translated, it gives CASSLDFQGLSGELFF.

The chain has TRBV29-1 and TRBJ2-2, with TRBD1 matching 9 bases. There are 13 residues in the CDR3. Germline CDR1 is SQVTM and CDR2 is ANQGSEA. The CDR3 DNA reads TGCAACGATGGGACAGGGAGCGCCGGGGAGCTGTTTTTT. Translating it yields CNDGTGSAGELFF.

This clonotype was observed a handful of times. The chain recombines TRBV7-9 with TRBJ2-3; D call uncertain. V was cut by 1 base and J by 10 bases, with 15 bases left in between. The CDR3 sequence is 14 residues long. Germline V CDR1 and CDR2: SEHNR, FQNEAQ (reference sequence). CDR3 bases: TGTGCCAGCAGCTTAGTGACCCTCTCGGATGCGCAGTATTTT. It encodes CASSLVTLSDAQYF. Filled out from reference TRBV7-9 and TRBJ2-3, the complete variable domain reads DTGVSQNPRHKITKRGQNVTFRCDPISEHNRLYWYRQTLGQGPEFLTYFQNEAQLEKSRLLSDRFSAERPKGSFSTLEIQRTEQGDSAMYLCASSLVTLSDAQYFGPGTRLTVL.

In its sample, this clonotype was seen many times. The chain links TRBV10-2 to TRBJ2-5; the match to TRBD1 covers 7 bases. The CDR3 loop spans 13 amino acids. V lost 7 bases, J lost 2 bases, and 4 bases stayed unmatched. Germline V gene sequence: CDR1 WSHSY, CDR2 SAAADI. CDR3 nucleotide sequence: TGCGCCAGCACCCGGGACAGACAAGAGACCCAGTACTTC. The encoded protein is CASTRDRQETQYF.

This clonotype was detected a few times. It may be a read error: a sequence one base away is much more abundant. The chain uses TRBV4-2 and TRBJ2-7; the D is unclear. Germline V gives CDR1 LGHNA, CDR2 YNFKEQ. The CDR3 runs 13 residues. CDR3 residues: CVSSPPKGSEQYF. DNA of the CDR3: TGTGTCAGCAGTCCCCCGAAAGGCAGCGAGCAGTACTTC.

This clonotype appeared once. At one of its ends the junction is not consistent with the germline gene, which may arise from a read error. V gene TRBV4-2 combines with J gene TRBJ1-5; D is perhaps TRBD1 (5 bases). Germline V gives CDR1 LGHNA, CDR2 YNFKEQ. CDR3 length: 17 amino acids. CDR3 sequence: CVSSQADSSYSNQPQHF. In DNA form, the CDR3 reads TGTGTCAGCAGCCAAGCTGACAGTTCTTATAGCAATCAGCCTCAGCATTTT.

As for this clonotype: The CDR3 does not close with the conserved phenylalanine or tryptophan, likely indicating a read error. Written as DNA, the CDR3 is TGTGCCAGCAACTTATTTACTGGGGGGATCTCTGGAAACACCATATATTCT. Translated, it gives CASNLFTGGISGNTIYS. The genes are TRBV11-2 and TRBJ1-3, with D maybe TRBD1 (5 bases). CDR3 length: 17 amino acids. Germline V CDR1 and CDR2: SGHAT, FQNNGV.

This clonotype is classed as medium-sized. This chain joins TRBV4-2 and TRBJ2-7; D ambiguous. Germline loops: CDR1 LGHNA, CDR2 YNFKEQ. V gave up 0 bases and J gave up 0 bases, with 18 bases separating them. The CDR3 is 18 residues long. CDR3 nucleotide sequence: TGTGCCAGCAGCCAAGAAAGTCTGGGTGGGCCGAGCTCCTACGAGCAGTACTTC. Protein: CASSQESLGGPSSYEQYF.

Regarding this clonotype: The CDR3 does not end in the conserved phenylalanine or tryptophan, so this is likely a read error. The chain carries TRBV29-1 and TRBJ2-1; tentatively, D is TRBD1 (5 bases). The V gene's germline CDR1 is SQVTM and CDR2 ANQGSEA. The CDR3 contains 14 residues. V was shortened by 7 bases and J by 7 bases, with 20 bases between the two germline ends. CDR3 bases: TGCAGCGAAACTCTTTGGCAGGGTGCTAATGAGCAGTTCTCC. Translating gives CSETLWQGANEQFS.

With respect to this clonotype: One end of the junction does not line up with germline, which may come from a read error. This rearrangement joins TRBV12-3 or TRBV12-4 to TRBJ1-6, with D unresolved. The CDR3 is 15 amino acids. The CDR3 is CASSLAVAGSSLLHF. CDR3 in DNA: TGTGCCAGCAGTCTGGCTGTCGCGGGAAGCTCACTCCTCCACTTT.

This clonotype was seen only a few times. CDR3 DNA: TGCAGTGCTAGAGATTCCCGCGGGAGCTCCAGAGATGAGCAGTTCTTC. This translates into CSARDSRGSSRDEQFF. This chain connects TRBV20-1 to TRBJ2-1; 7 bases are a match to TRBD2. This CDR3 contains 16 residues. V lost 0 bases and J lost 8; bases outside the gene matches: 13. Germline CDR1 reads DFQATT; CDR2 reads SNEGSKA (reference sequence).

Only a few counts were recorded for this clonotype. A much larger clone differs from this one at a single base, so this may be a read error. The V and J genes are TRBV10-3 and TRBJ2-7; TRBD2 might be the D (5 bases). CDR1 and CDR2 from the germline V gene are ENHRY and SYGVKD. The CDR3 totals 11 residues. Trimming took off 8 bases at V and 3 bases at J, with 8 bases between the two ends. DNA of the CDR3: TGTGCCATCGGACGGGACTACGAGCAGTACTTC. The encoded protein is CAIGRDYEQYF.

Details on this clonotype: The CDR3 ends on some other residue instead of the conserved phenylalanine or tryptophan, so this is likely a read error. The chain recombines TRBV30 with TRBJ1-5; D is perhaps TRBD1 (5 bases). The CDR3 consists of 12 residues. Germline V gene sequence: CDR1 GTSNPN, CDR2 SVGIG (reference sequence). The CDR3 is CVWSLQDQPQHL. The CDR3 region has the DNA TGTGTCTGGAGTTTACAGGATCAGCCCCAGCATCTT.

In this sample, this clonotype turned up once. At one boundary the junction diverges from the germline segment, which might be a read error. The CDR3 loop reads CVSSLRLTDTEYF. CDR3 bases: TGTGTCAGCAGTTTACGGTTGACAGATACTGAGTATTTT. The chain combines TRBV12-3 or TRBV12-4 with TRBJ2-3; tentatively, D is TRBD1 (5 bases). The CDR3 has 13 residues.

The chain recombines TRBV20-1 with TRBJ1-2; D not certain. The CDR3 totals 14 residues. With 2 bases removed from V and 8 bases from J, the gap between germline ends came to 18 bases. Germline CDR1 reads DFQATT; CDR2 reads SNEGSKA (reference sequence). Here the CDR3 reads CSARIGWRVEGYTF. The CDR3 coding sequence is TGCAGTGCTAGAATAGGTTGGCGCGTAGAAGGCTACACCTTC.

Comment on this clonotype: The junction differs from germline at one of its ends, possibly a read error. This rearrangement joins TRBV5-1 to TRBJ1-4; no clear D gene. The CDR3 has 13 residues. Germline V gene lookup returns CDR1 SGHRS and CDR2 YFSETQ. The CDR3 spells CAGSLEPNEKLFF. CDR3 coding DNA: TGCGCCGGCAGCTTGGAACCTAATGAAAAACTGTTTTTT.

V gene TRBV11-2 combines with J gene TRBJ2-5, with TRBD1 matching 8 bases. In germline, CDR1 is SGHAT, CDR2 FQNNGV. Germline trimming cut 3 bases from V and 5 bases from J; bases unmatched to any gene: 11. This CDR3 spans 16 amino acids. The CDR3 region is CASSFHWTGFQETQYF. CDR3 sequence (DNA): TGTGCCAGCAGCTTTCACTGGACAGGGTTCCAGGAGACCCAGTACTTC.

A note on this clonotype: At one of its ends the junction is not consistent with the germline gene, which may arise from a read error. This chain links TRBV11-2 with TRBJ2-3; unclear D gene. The CDR3 extends over 15 amino acids. The germline V gene has CDR1 SGHAT and CDR2 FQNNGV. Written as DNA, the CDR3 is TGTGCCAGCAGCACAACCGTTTATCCCACAGATACACAGTATTTT. It translates to CASSTTVYPTDTQYF.

A few counts support this clonotype. The V call is TRBV11-2, the J call TRBJ1-3; D is possibly TRBD1 (5 bases). V lost 9 bases and J 0 bases, leaving 18 bases between the germline ends. Germline V gene data show CDR1 as SGHAT and CDR2 as FQNNGV. CDR3 size: 16 residues. The CDR3 sequence: CASSKMGLDSGNTIYF. The CDR3 DNA is TGTGCCAGTAGCAAAATGGGGCTGGACTCTGGAAACACCATATATTTT.

V and J are TRBV10-3 and TRBJ2-3; the match to TRBD2 covers 12 bases. From germline, CDR1 is ENHRY and CDR2 SYGVKD. The length of the CDR3 is 14 residues. V dropped 5 bases and J dropped 8; count of bases not matched to a gene: 5. The CDR3 DNA sequence: TGTGCCATCAGTCGACTAGCGGGGGTAGGTACGCAGTATTTT. This translates into CAISRLAGVGTQYF.

In regard to this clonotype: This may come from a read error, since a much larger clone is one base off. V and J are TRBV7-9 and TRBJ1-2; 9 nucleotides agree with TRBD1. The V gene end was trimmed by 3 bases and the J gene end by 4 bases; junction bases not matched to a gene: 9. The CDR3 is 16 amino acids. CDR1 and CDR2 (germline): SEHNR, FQNEAQ (reference sequence). The CDR3 is CASSFPSKTGGYGYTF. CDR3 DNA sequence: TGTGCCAGCAGCTTCCCGTCCAAGACAGGGGGCTATGGCTACACCTTC.

The gene calls are TRBV10-2 and TRBJ2-5; D may be TRBD2 (6 bases). CDR3 length: 14 amino acids. Germline CDR1 is WSHSY and CDR2 is SAAADI. Trimming took 3 bases from V and 6 from J, leaving 14 bases between them. In nucleotides, the CDR3 is TGCGCCAGCAGTGATGCGGGGCCCAAAAAGACCCAGTACTTC. As protein: CASSDAGPKKTQYF.

Remarks on this clonotype: A junction boundary mismatches the germline segment, possibly from a read error. V usage is TRBV29-1 and J usage is TRBJ1-1; D uncertain. This CDR3 region has 12 residues. Germline assignment: CDR1 SQVTM and CDR2 ANQGSEA. CDR3 in amino acids: CSVMMLNTEALF. Written as DNA, the CDR3 is TGCAGCGTTATGATGTTGAACACTGAAGCTCTCTTT.

This clonotype was picked up one time. One end of the junction fails to match germline, which may point to a read error. The J gene is TRBJ2-7, the V gene TRBV4-1; 7 positions match TRBD2. CDR3 length: 16 residues. Germline-derived CDR1 and CDR2 are MGHRA and YSYEKL. The CDR3 DNA sequence: TGCGCCAGCAGCCAAGGAGCGGGAAGGACCTCCCACGAACAGTACTTC. Protein: CASSQGAGRTSHEQYF.

A note on this clonotype: A junction boundary mismatches the germline segment, possibly from a read error. The gene calls are TRBV29-1 and TRBJ2-7; the match to TRBD2 covers 7 bases. The CDR3 is 14 residues long. Germline V gene lookup returns CDR1 SQVTM and CDR2 ANQGSEA. The CDR3 coding sequence is TGTAGCGCGCAACTAGTGGGAGGGCCTCGGGAGCAGTACTTT. The encoded protein is CSAQLVGGPREQYF.

V is TRBV24-1 and J is TRBJ2-2; unclear D gene. V was cut by 2 bases and J by 5 bases, with 8 bases left in between. CDR1 is KGHDR and CDR2 is SFDVKD in the germline V gene. The CDR3 sequence is 14 residues long. The CDR3 nucleotides are TGTGCCACCAGTGATTCTTTAGTAACCGGGGAGCTGTTTTTT. Translating gives CATSDSLVTGELFF.

This clonotype appeared a few times. Since a much larger clone is just one base distant, this may be a read error. This chain uses TRBV4-1 with TRBJ1-2; the D is unclear. This CDR3 region has 13 residues. Germline assignment: CDR1 MGHRA and CDR2 YSYEKL. The chain's CDR3 is CASSVGSRYDYTF. The CDR3 DNA is TGCGCCAGCAGCGTCGGGAGTCGATATGACTACACCTTC.

This clonotype was counted at least ten times. The rearrangement uses TRBV10-3 and TRBJ2-1; D gene ambiguous. CDR1 and CDR2 from the germline V gene are ENHRY and SYGVKD. This CDR3 has 12 residues. Trimming left V 10 bases short and J 8 bases short, with 15 bases between. In DNA form, the CDR3 reads TGTGCCACAAACGTAGGTGGGGATGAGCAGTTCTTC. Protein product: CATNVGGDEQFF.

As to this clonotype: One base away lies a much larger clone, so this may be a sequencing read error. CDR3 in amino acids: CSAGGSSEKLLF. DNA for the CDR3: TGCAGCGCCGGGGGGAGTTCGGAAAAACTGTTGTTT. This rearrangement joins TRBV20-1 to TRBJ1-4; D is perhaps TRBD1 (5 bases). Looked up from germline, CDR1 is DFQATT and CDR2 is SNEGSKA (reference sequence). The CDR3 has 12 amino acids.

A remark on this clonotype: Since the CDR3 does not end with the conserved phenylalanine or tryptophan, this likely comes from a read error. The rearrangement joins TRBV29-1 to TRBJ1-5, with TRBD1 as a possible D gene (5 bases). Germline CDR1 SQVTM, CDR2 ANQGSEA. CDR3 length: 17 residues. The CDR3 bases are TGCAGCGTAGACATCGGGACGGGGGGTTCGAGCAATCAGCACCAGCATCTT. This encodes CSVDIGTGGSSNQHQHL.